The rows below give T cell receptor beta chains drawn from one sample of a study of shared clonotypes between healthy human individuals. Libraries were prepared by immunoSEQ multiplex PCR; TCRdb keeps only in-frame clonotypes and omits some of them. The data show fewer than 850,000 clones, roughly 96% seen once. Sequenced sample: naive CD8+ T cells sorted from blood. These receptors all come from a man aged 25 to 40 in good health. Each CDR3 is given with its conserved first and last residue. Each record gives: J gene, D gene, clone size, V gene, CDR3 DNA, CDR3 protein. D genes are given only for firm matches. Clone size is given for some rows only: seen once, a few or many times, or a class if the clone is expanded.

j_gene: TRBJ2-7
d_gene: NA
abundance: NA
v_gene: TRBV7-8
CDR3nt: TGTGCCAGCAGCTTCCGGGACATCAACTACGAGCAGTACTTC
CDR3aa: CASSFRDINYEQYF

j_gene: TRBJ2-7
d_gene: TRBD1
abundance: NA
v_gene: TRBV7-8
CDR3nt: TGTGCCAGCAGCTCCAGCAGGACAGGGGCCCTCGAACAGTACTTC
CDR3aa: CASSSSRTGALEQYF

j_gene: TRBJ2-7
d_gene: TRBD1
abundance: NA
v_gene: TRBV11-2
CDR3nt: TGTGCCAGCAGCCGACAGCCGACAGGGAACAGCTACGAGCAGTACTTC
CDR3aa: CASSRQPTGNSYEQYF

j_gene: TRBJ1-1
d_gene: TRBD1
abundance: NA
v_gene: TRBV27
CDR3nt: TGTGCCAGCAGTTTGCAAACAGGGGGCCCCACTGAAGCTTTCTTT
CDR3aa: CASSLQTGGPTEAFF

j_gene: TRBJ2-3
d_gene: NA
abundance: NA
v_gene: TRBV11-2
CDR3nt: TGTGCCAGCAGCGCGAGGACTACCGGCGGAGATACGCAGTATTTT
CDR3aa: CASSARTTGGDTQYF

j_gene: TRBJ2-7
d_gene: TRBD2
abundance: NA
v_gene: TRBV7-3
CDR3nt: TGTGCCAGCAGCGGTTATAGCGGGAGCTCCTACGAGCAGTACTTC
CDR3aa: CASSGYSGSSYEQYF

j_gene: TRBJ1-5
d_gene: NA
abundance: NA
v_gene: TRBV4-1
CDR3nt: TGCGCCAGCAGCCAAGATTTGGGGGGCATCAATCAGCCCCAGCATTTT
CDR3aa: CASSQDLGGINQPQHF

j_gene: TRBJ2-7
d_gene: NA
abundance: NA
v_gene: TRBV30
CDR3nt: TGTGCCTGGAGTGTTTGGGGGGATCACGAGCAGTACTTC
CDR3aa: CAWSVWGDHEQYF

j_gene: TRBJ2-7
d_gene: NA
abundance: NA
v_gene: TRBV27
CDR3nt: TGTGCCAGCAGTTTATTTGCCGTACCCTACGAGCAGTACTTC
CDR3aa: CASSLFAVPYEQYF

j_gene: TRBJ2-3
d_gene: TRBD2
abundance: NA
v_gene: TRBV6-5
CDR3nt: TGTGCCAGCAGTTACTCTACTAGCGGCACAGATACGCAGTATTTT
CDR3aa: CASSYSTSGTDTQYF

j_gene: TRBJ2-4
d_gene: NA
abundance: NA
v_gene: TRBV7-2
CDR3nt: TGTGCCAGCAGCCTAACACTCCCCAAAAACATTCAGTACTTC
CDR3aa: CASSLTLPKNIQYF

j_gene: TRBJ2-4
d_gene: TRBD1
abundance: NA
v_gene: TRBV30
CDR3nt: TGTGCCTGGAGTGTACAGGGGAACATTCAGTACTTC
CDR3aa: CAWSVQGNIQYF

j_gene: TRBJ2-2
d_gene: TRBD1
abundance: NA
v_gene: TRBV5-1
CDR3nt: TGCGCCAGCAGCTCCCGGCCAAGAGACAGGGATTCAATCGGGGAGCTGTTTTTT
CDR3aa: CASSSRPRDRDSIGELFF

j_gene: TRBJ2-1
d_gene: TRBD2
abundance: NA
v_gene: TRBV7-9
CDR3nt: TGTGCCAGCAGCCAACTAGCGGGAGCTTACAATGAGCAGTTCTTC
CDR3aa: CASSQLAGAYNEQFF

j_gene: TRBJ2-5
d_gene: NA
abundance: NA
v_gene: TRBV28
CDR3nt: TGTGCCAGCCGTAGAATCCAAGAGACCCAGTACTTC
CDR3aa: CASRRIQETQYF

j_gene: TRBJ2-5
d_gene: NA
abundance: once
v_gene: TRBV9
CDR3nt: TGTGCCAGCAGCGCGACTAACCAAGAGACCCAGTACTTC
CDR3aa: CASSATNQETQYF